This is a list of T cell receptor beta chains from one sample in a study of T cell responses to AZD1222 COVID-19 vaccine. Repertoires were generated with immunoSEQ multiplex PCR, while TCRdb's copy carries only in-frame clones and drops some. The sample lists 65,000 to 75,000 clones; roughly 82% were seen once. Material: peripheral blood, obtained on day 0 of AZD1222 vaccination. The receptors here all came from an adult in good health. Both conserved end residues are part of each CDR3. The order of the fields is D gene, clone size, J gene, V gene, CDR3 protein, CDR3 DNA. D genes are given only for firm matches. The size of a clone is reported for some rows only, either as once, few or many, or as a class for expanded clones.

d_gene: NA; abundance: few; j_gene: TRBJ1-1; v_gene: TRBV19; CDR3aa: CASSIGTVNTEAFF; CDR3nt: TGTGCCAGTAGTATTGGGACGGTTAACACTGAAGCTTTCTTT
d_gene: NA; abundance: NA; j_gene: TRBJ2-2; v_gene: TRBV2; CDR3aa: CASRIAVGTGELFF; CDR3nt: TGTGCCAGCAGGATAGCGGTCGGCACCGGGGAGCTGTTTTTT
d_gene: NA; abundance: once; j_gene: TRBJ2-7; v_gene: TRBV6-5; CDR3aa: CASSYSGENGYEQYF; CDR3nt: TGTGCCAGCAGTTACTCCGGGGAGAATGGCTACGAGCAGTACTTC
d_gene: TRBD1; abundance: NA; j_gene: TRBJ2-5; v_gene: TRBV27; CDR3aa: CASSLLGQIQETQYF; CDR3nt: TGTGCCAGCAGTTTATTGGGACAGATCCAAGAGACCCAGTACTTC
d_gene: TRBD1; abundance: NA; j_gene: TRBJ2-2; v_gene: TRBV7-2; CDR3aa: CASRTGGTGSTGELFF; CDR3nt: TGTGCCAGCAGAACCGGGGGGACAGGGAGCACCGGGGAGCTGTTTTTT
d_gene: TRBD1; abundance: NA; j_gene: TRBJ1-1; v_gene: TRBV5-6; CDR3aa: CASSYGTGWENTEAFF; CDR3nt: TGTGCCAGCAGCTATGGGACAGGGTGGGAGAACACTGAAGCTTTCTTT
d_gene: TRBD1; abundance: many; j_gene: TRBJ1-4; v_gene: TRBV5-1; CDR3aa: CASSPGQGALAEKLFF; CDR3nt: TGCGCCAGCAGCCCAGGACAGGGGGCACTAGCCGAAAAACTGTTTTTT
d_gene: TRBD1; abundance: NA; j_gene: TRBJ2-5; v_gene: TRBV7-8; CDR3aa: CASSRRSGQGAQETQYF; CDR3nt: TGTGCCAGCAGTCGACGGTCGGGACAGGGGGCACAAGAGACCCAGTACTTC
d_gene: TRBD1; abundance: NA; j_gene: TRBJ1-2; v_gene: TRBV11-3; CDR3aa: CASSLVKGARSYTF; CDR3nt: TGTGCCAGCAGCTTAGTAAAGGGGGCGAGATCCTACACCTTC
d_gene: TRBD2; abundance: NA; j_gene: TRBJ2-3; v_gene: TRBV5-4; CDR3aa: CASSVTGTSPDTQYF; CDR3nt: TGTGCCAGCAGCGTAACCGGGACTAGCCCAGATACGCAGTATTTT
d_gene: TRBD1; abundance: NA; j_gene: TRBJ2-7; v_gene: TRBV7-8; CDR3aa: CASSQNRGAFNEQYF; CDR3nt: TGTGCCAGCAGCCAAAACAGGGGGGCCTTTAACGAGCAGTACTTC
d_gene: NA; abundance: few; j_gene: TRBJ2-5; v_gene: TRBV2; CDR3aa: CASSASQANQETQYF; CDR3nt: TGTGCCAGCAGTGCGTCCCAGGCGAACCAAGAGACCCAGTACTTC
d_gene: NA; abundance: NA; j_gene: TRBJ1-2; v_gene: TRBV14; CDR3aa: CASSQEGRYNGYTF; CDR3nt: TGTGCCAGCAGCCAAGAAGGCCGTTATAACGGCTACACCTTC
d_gene: TRBD1; abundance: few; j_gene: TRBJ2-7; v_gene: TRBV12-3/TRBV12-4; CDR3aa: CASSYAGGREQYF; CDR3nt: TGTGCCAGCAGTTACGCAGGGGGCCGGGAGCAGTACTTC
d_gene: NA; abundance: NA; j_gene: TRBJ1-5; v_gene: TRBV5-6; CDR3aa: CASSRDANQPQHF; CDR3nt: TGTGCCAGCAGCAGGGACGCAAATCAGCCCCAGCATTTT
d_gene: NA; abundance: NA; j_gene: TRBJ2-7; v_gene: TRBV7-8; CDR3aa: CASSFRQRSYEQYF; CDR3nt: TGTGCCAGCAGCTTTAGACAGAGGTCCTACGAGCAGTACTTC
d_gene: TRBD1; abundance: NA; j_gene: TRBJ1-1; v_gene: TRBV6-2/TRBV6-3; CDR3aa: CASSANRGGTEAFF; CDR3nt: TGTGCCAGCAGTGCAAACAGGGGAGGGACTGAAGCTTTCTTT
d_gene: NA; abundance: NA; j_gene: TRBJ2-4; v_gene: TRBV2; CDR3aa: CASSSGPLAKNIQYF; CDR3nt: TGTGCCAGCAGTTCGGGACCGCTAGCCAAAAACATTCAGTACTTC
d_gene: TRBD1; abundance: NA; j_gene: TRBJ2-7; v_gene: TRBV11-2; CDR3aa: CASSLYEGAAYEQYF; CDR3nt: TGTGCCAGCAGCTTATATGAGGGGGCCGCCTACGAGCAGTACTTC
d_gene: NA; abundance: NA; j_gene: TRBJ2-1; v_gene: TRBV19; CDR3aa: CASSISLGASYNEQFF; CDR3nt: TGTGCCAGTAGTATATCGCTGGGGGCCTCCTACAATGAGCAGTTCTTC
d_gene: NA; abundance: NA; j_gene: TRBJ1-1; v_gene: TRBV11-3; CDR3aa: CASSLEGRGTEAFF; CDR3nt: TGTGCCAGCAGCTTAGAGGGACGGGGCACTGAAGCTTTCTTT
d_gene: NA; abundance: NA; j_gene: TRBJ2-7; v_gene: TRBV6-5; CDR3aa: CASSWTTSYEQYF; CDR3nt: TGTGCCAGCAGCTGGACGACTTCCTACGAGCAGTACTTC
d_gene: TRBD1; abundance: NA; j_gene: TRBJ2-7; v_gene: TRBV7-9; CDR3aa: CASSLTGGSYEQYF; CDR3nt: TGTGCCAGCAGCCTGACAGGGGGCTCCTACGAGCAGTACTTC
d_gene: NA; abundance: few; j_gene: TRBJ2-7; v_gene: TRBV7-3; CDR3aa: CASSLVVGPSSEQYF; CDR3nt: TGTGCCAGCAGCTTAGTTGTGGGACCGTCGTCAGAGCAGTACTTC
d_gene: NA; abundance: NA; j_gene: TRBJ1-3; v_gene: TRBV19; CDR3aa: CASASGRTGNTIYF; CDR3nt: TGTGCCAGTGCTTCAGGGAGAACTGGAAACACCATATATTTT
d_gene: TRBD1; abundance: NA; j_gene: TRBJ1-3; v_gene: TRBV5-3; CDR3aa: CARSRWGSNRDRELIRGNTIYF; CDR3nt: TGTGCCAGAAGCCGCTGGGGGAGCAACCGGGACAGGGAACTTATTAGGGGAAACACCATATATTTT
d_gene: TRBD1; abundance: NA; j_gene: TRBJ1-6; v_gene: TRBV7-3; CDR3aa: CASSATGGMNSPLHF; CDR3nt: TGTGCCAGCAGCGCGACAGGGGGGATGAATTCACCCCTCCACTTT
d_gene: TRBD1; abundance: NA; j_gene: TRBJ2-1; v_gene: TRBV6-1; CDR3aa: CASSARQGGSYNEQFF; CDR3nt: TGTGCCAGCAGTGCGAGACAGGGGGGCTCCTACAATGAGCAGTTCTTC
d_gene: TRBD2; abundance: NA; j_gene: TRBJ2-3; v_gene: TRBV7-2; CDR3aa: CASSRVLLAGAYTDTQYF; CDR3nt: TGTGCCAGCAGCAGAGTCCTCCTAGCGGGGGCCTACACAGATACGCAGTATTTT
d_gene: TRBD2; abundance: NA; j_gene: TRBJ2-3; v_gene: TRBV19; CDR3aa: CASSPGLSTDTQYF; CDR3nt: TGTGCCAGTAGCCCGGGACTATCCACAGATACGCAGTATTTT
d_gene: NA; abundance: once; j_gene: TRBJ2-7; v_gene: TRBV5-1; CDR3aa: CASSLGRGRDEQYF; CDR3nt: TGCGCCAGCAGCTTGGGAAGGGGTCGCGACGAGCAGTACTTC
d_gene: NA; abundance: NA; j_gene: TRBJ1-5; v_gene: TRBV4-1; CDR3aa: CASSPEWLSNQPQHF; CDR3nt: TGCGCCAGCAGCCCAGAATGGTTAAGCAATCAGCCCCAGCATTTT
d_gene: TRBD1; abundance: NA; j_gene: TRBJ2-2; v_gene: TRBV11-2; CDR3aa: CASSLPGQRTGELFF; CDR3nt: TGTGCCAGCAGCCTTCCGGGACAGCGCACCGGGGAGCTGTTTTTT
d_gene: NA; abundance: NA; j_gene: TRBJ1-6; v_gene: TRBV7-7; CDR3aa: CASSFSDRSPLHF; CDR3nt: TGTGCCAGCAGCTTCAGTGACCGTTCACCCCTCCACTTT
d_gene: TRBD2; abundance: once; j_gene: TRBJ2-5; v_gene: TRBV19; CDR3aa: CASSIRGVVAQYF; CDR3nt: TGTGCCAGTAGTATTCGGGGGGTCGTGGCCCAGTACTTC
d_gene: TRBD2; abundance: once; j_gene: TRBJ2-3; v_gene: TRBV9; CDR3aa: CASSVPPVASGGSTDTQYF; CDR3nt: TGTGCCAGCAGCGTTCCCCCAGTGGCTAGCGGGGGTAGCACAGATACGCAGTATTTT
d_gene: NA; abundance: NA; j_gene: TRBJ1-1; v_gene: TRBV12-3/TRBV12-4; CDR3aa: CASSLFETEAFF; CDR3nt: TGTGCCAGCAGTTTATTCGAAACTGAAGCTTTCTTT